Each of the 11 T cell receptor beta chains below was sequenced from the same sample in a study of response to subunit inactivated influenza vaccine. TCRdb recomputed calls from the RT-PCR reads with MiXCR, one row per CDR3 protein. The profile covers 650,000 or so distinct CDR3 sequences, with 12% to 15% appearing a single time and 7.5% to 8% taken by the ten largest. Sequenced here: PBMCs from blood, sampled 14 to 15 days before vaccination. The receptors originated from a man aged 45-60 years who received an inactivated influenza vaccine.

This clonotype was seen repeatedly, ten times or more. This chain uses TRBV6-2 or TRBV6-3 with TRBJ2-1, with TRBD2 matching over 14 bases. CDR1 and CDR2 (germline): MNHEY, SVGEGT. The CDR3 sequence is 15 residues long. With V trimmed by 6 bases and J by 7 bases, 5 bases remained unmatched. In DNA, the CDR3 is TGTGCCAGCAGCGCAAGGACTAGCGGGGGGAATGAGCAGTTCTTC. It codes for CASSARTSGGNEQFF.

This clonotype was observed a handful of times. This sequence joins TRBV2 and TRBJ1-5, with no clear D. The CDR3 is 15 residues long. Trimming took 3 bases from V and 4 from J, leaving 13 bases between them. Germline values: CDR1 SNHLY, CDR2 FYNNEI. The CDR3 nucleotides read TGTGCCAGCAGTGACGGTTCGAGGGCGAATCAGCCCCAGCATTTT. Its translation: CASSDGSRANQPQHF.

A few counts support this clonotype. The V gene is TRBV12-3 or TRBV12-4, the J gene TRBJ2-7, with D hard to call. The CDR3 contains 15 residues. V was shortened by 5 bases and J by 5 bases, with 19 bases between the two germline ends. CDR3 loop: CASSAFSTITDEQYF. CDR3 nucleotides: TGTGCCAGCAGTGCTTTCAGTACTATTACGGACGAGCAGTACTTC.

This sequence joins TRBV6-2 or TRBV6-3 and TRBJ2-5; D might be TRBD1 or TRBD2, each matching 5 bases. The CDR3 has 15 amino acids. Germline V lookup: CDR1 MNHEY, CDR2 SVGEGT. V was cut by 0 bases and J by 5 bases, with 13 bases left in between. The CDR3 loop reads CASSYSGALLETQYF. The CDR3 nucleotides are TGTGCCAGCAGTTACTCCGGGGCCTTGTTGGAGACCCAGTACTTC.

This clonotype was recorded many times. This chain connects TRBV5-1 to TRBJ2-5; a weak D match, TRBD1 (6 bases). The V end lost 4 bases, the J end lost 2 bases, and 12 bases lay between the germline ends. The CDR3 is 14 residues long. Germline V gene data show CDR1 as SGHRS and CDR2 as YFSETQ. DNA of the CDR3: TGCGCCAGCAGCCCCTACCAGGGGCAAGAGACCCAGTACTTC. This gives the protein CASSPYQGQETQYF.

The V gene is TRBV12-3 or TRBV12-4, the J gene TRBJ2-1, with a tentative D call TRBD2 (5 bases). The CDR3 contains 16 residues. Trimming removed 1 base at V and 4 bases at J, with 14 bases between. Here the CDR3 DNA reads TGTGCCAGCAGTTTAGGGTTATCTAGCCTTTACAATGAGCAGTTCTTC. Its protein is CASSLGLSSLYNEQFF.

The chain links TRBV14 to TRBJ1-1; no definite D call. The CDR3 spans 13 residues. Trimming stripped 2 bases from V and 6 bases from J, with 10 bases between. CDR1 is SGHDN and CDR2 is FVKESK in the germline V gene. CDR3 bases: TGTGCCAGCAGCCAATTGACATCCCCTGAAGCTTTCTTT. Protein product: CASSQLTSPEAFF.

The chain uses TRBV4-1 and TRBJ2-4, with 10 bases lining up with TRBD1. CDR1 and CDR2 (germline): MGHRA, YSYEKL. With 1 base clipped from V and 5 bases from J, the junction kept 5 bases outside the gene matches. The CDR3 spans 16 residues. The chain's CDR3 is CASSQGTGGFQNIQYF. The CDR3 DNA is TGCGCCAGCAGCCAAGGGACAGGGGGTTTCCAAAACATTCAGTACTTC.

In DNA form, the CDR3 reads TGTGCCAGCAGTTGGGGACAGGGCGGTGAGCAGTTCTTC. It codes for CASSWGQGGEQFF. The V and J genes are TRBV27 and TRBJ2-1; 9 bases line up with TRBD1. Trimming at V came to 4 bases and at J to 9 bases, leaving 4 bases not matched to a gene. The length of the CDR3 is 13 residues. The V gene's germline CDR1 is MNHEY and CDR2 SMNVEV (reference sequence).

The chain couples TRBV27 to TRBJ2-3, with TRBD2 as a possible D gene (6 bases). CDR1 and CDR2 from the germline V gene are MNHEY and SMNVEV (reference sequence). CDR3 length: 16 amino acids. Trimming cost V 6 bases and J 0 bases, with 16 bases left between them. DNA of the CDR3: TGTGCCAGCAGACTTTCCCGGGGGATAAGCACAGATACGCAGTATTTT. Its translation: CASRLSRGISTDTQYF.

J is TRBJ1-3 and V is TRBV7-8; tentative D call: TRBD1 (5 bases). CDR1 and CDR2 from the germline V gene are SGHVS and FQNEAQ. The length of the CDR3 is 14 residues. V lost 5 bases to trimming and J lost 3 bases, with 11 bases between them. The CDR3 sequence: CASSQQDGGNTIYF. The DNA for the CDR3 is TGTGCCAGCAGCCAACAGGACGGTGGAAACACCATATATTTT.